These T cell receptor beta chains were read from a single sample in a study of response to subunit inactivated influenza vaccine. From the RT-PCR reads, TCRdb called clonotypes with MiXCR, one entry per CDR3 protein. The table includes around 850,000 distinct CDR3 sequences, less than 20% detected once. The input for sequencing was PBMCs from blood, taken 5 to 6 days after vaccination. These receptors originate from a man aged 45-65 years who received an inactivated influenza vaccine. CDR3s include the opening cysteine and the closing phenylalanine or tryptophan. The D gene is left open where the match is weak. The size field is filled for only some rows; it gives once, few, many or a size class.

TRBV5-5	-	TRBJ2-2	few	CASSLIGAATGELFF	TGTGCCAGCAGCCTTATCGGGGCAGCCACCGGGGAGCTGTTTTTT
TRBV5-1	-	TRBJ1-3	-	CASSPSFSSGNTIYF	TGCGCCAGCAGCCCCTCCTTCAGCTCTGGAAACACCATATATTTT
TRBV5-1	-	TRBJ2-5	few	CASSLTGDVQETQYF	TGCGCCAGCAGCTTAACGGGGGACGTACAAGAGACCCAGTACTTC
TRBV24-1	-	TRBJ2-7	few	CATSDSARVSTTQYF	TGTGCCACCAGTGATTCGGCTAGGGTGTCGACGACGCAGTACTTC
TRBV12-3/TRBV12-4	-	TRBJ2-2	many	CASSQGPGELFF	TGTGCCAGCAGCCAGGGTCCCGGGGAGCTGTTTTTT
TRBV10-3	TRBD2	TRBJ2-1	many	CAISESARAPTIAGNPNEQFF	TGTGCCATCAGTGAGTCAGCCAGGGCCCCAACGATAGCGGGAAATCCCAATGAGCAGTTCTTC
TRBV10-3	-	TRBJ2-3	-	CAISALGQSTDTQYF	TGTGCCATCAGTGCTCTGGGACAAAGCACAGATACGCAGTATTTT
TRBV12-3/TRBV12-4	TRBD1	TRBJ1-1	many	CASSLGQGRNTEAFF	TGTGCCAGCAGTCTCGGACAGGGGCGGAACACTGAAGCTTTCTTT
TRBV7-2	-	TRBJ2-2	-	CASSWGGPRELFF	TGTGCCAGCAGCTGGGGGGGGCCCAGGGAGCTGTTTTTT
TRBV7-3	-	TRBJ2-7	few	CASSTDPTYEQYF	TGTGCCAGCAGCACCGATCCAACCTACGAGCAGTACTTC
TRBV10-3	TRBD1	TRBJ2-7	-	CAISESQGAIPYEQYF	TGTGCCATCAGTGAGTCGCAGGGGGCAATCCCCTACGAGCAGTACTTC
TRBV24-1	-	TRBJ2-3	few	CATSVGHSSTDTQYF	TGTGCCACCAGTGTTGGCCACAGCTCCACAGATACGCAGTATTTT
TRBV5-5	-	TRBJ1-5	few	CASTLDATSNQPQHF	TGTGCCAGCACCTTGGACGCGACTAGCAATCAGCCCCAGCATTTT
TRBV19	-	TRBJ2-7	few	CASSATTVSYEQYF	TGTGCCAGTAGTGCCACGACAGTTTCCTACGAGCAGTACTTC
TRBV6-2/TRBV6-3	-	TRBJ2-1	-	CASSRPQGIYNEQFF	TGTGCCAGCAGTCGGCCACAGGGTATCTACAATGAGCAGTTCTTC
TRBV6-2/TRBV6-3	-	TRBJ2-7	few	CASSYYSGGYEQYF	TGTGCCAGCAGTTACTATAGTGGTGGCTACGAGCAGTACTTC
TRBV20-1	-	TRBJ2-3	-	CSAVLRADTQYF	TGCAGTGCCGTTCTTCGGGCAGATACGCAGTATTTT
TRBV28	TRBD1	TRBJ2-7	-	CASSLGTGSAPYF	TGTGCCAGCAGTCTCGGGACAGGTTCTGCCCCGTACTTC
TRBV6-2/TRBV6-3	-	TRBJ2-1	-	CASTFGSNEQFF	TGTGCCAGCACCTTTGGGAGTAATGAGCAGTTCTTC
TRBV12-3/TRBV12-4	TRBD1	TRBJ2-7	few	CASSPPGGGMREQYF	TGTGCCAGCAGTCCCCCAGGGGGCGGGATGCGCGAGCAGTACTTC
TRBV2	-	TRBJ2-1	few	CASSDGAGYNEQFF	TGTGCCAGCAGTGACGGGGCCGGATACAATGAGCAGTTCTTC
TRBV6-5	TRBD1	TRBJ1-4	-	CASSSTGFEKLFF	TGTGCCAGCAGTTCGACAGGGTTTGAAAAACTGTTTTTT
TRBV3-1	-	TRBJ2-3	few	CASSQQGSDTQYF	TGTGCCAGCAGCCAACAGGGTTCAGATACGCAGTATTTT
TRBV7-9	-	TRBJ2-7	few	CASSQVEWFEQYF	TGTGCCAGCAGCCAGGTGGAGTGGTTCGAGCAGTACTTC
TRBV19	TRBD2	TRBJ2-3	-	CASSIDRLASGRDTQYF	TGTGCCAGTAGTATAGATCGGCTGGCTAGCGGGAGGGATACGCAGTATTTT
TRBV10-3	TRBD1	TRBJ1-4	-	CAIRGTANEKLFF	TGTGCCATCAGGGGGACAGCTAATGAAAAACTGTTTTTT
TRBV7-2	TRBD1	TRBJ2-7	many	CASSLGTGPSYEQYF	TGTGCCAGCAGCTTAGGGACAGGGCCCTCCTACGAGCAGTACTTC
TRBV6-2/TRBV6-3	-	TRBJ2-2	few	CASNPRDFGTGELFF	TGTGCCAGCAACCCCCGGGACTTCGGGACCGGGGAGCTGTTTTTT
TRBV12-3/TRBV12-4	-	TRBJ2-3	few	CASRWVGDTQYF	TGTGCCAGCAGATGGGTGGGAGATACGCAGTATTTT
TRBV28	-	TRBJ1-2	few	CASSLMGGNYGYTF	TGTGCCAGCAGTTTGATGGGGGGCAACTATGGCTACACCTTC
TRBV12-3/TRBV12-4	TRBD2	TRBJ2-1	few	CASTASGGAYNEQFF	TGTGCCAGCACCGCTAGCGGGGGAGCCTACAATGAGCAGTTCTTC
TRBV6-1	-	TRBJ2-4	-	CASRPGGWDKNIQYF	TGTGCCAGCAGACCCGGGGGCTGGGACAAAAACATTCAGTACTTC
TRBV20-1	-	TRBJ2-7	-	CSVSGLPTYEQYF	TGCAGTGTTTCGGGACTTCCCACCTACGAGCAGTACTTC
TRBV7-3	-	TRBJ1-1	few	CASSPHGGNTEAFF	TGTGCCAGCAGCCCCCATGGGGGGAACACTGAAGCTTTCTTT
TRBV4-3	-	TRBJ2-1	-	CASSQDIGFSSYNEQFF	TGCGCCAGCAGCCAAGATATCGGCTTCAGCTCCTACAATGAGCAGTTCTTC
TRBV5-6	-	TRBJ2-5	few	CASSFGTSETQYF	TGTGCCAGCAGCTTCGGAACATCGGAGACCCAGTACTTC
TRBV7-8	-	TRBJ1-2	-	CASSSTVYGGYTF	TGTGCCAGCAGCTCGACGGTCTATGGTGGCTACACCTTC
TRBV28	-	TRBJ1-2	many	CASSLSANYGYTF	TGCGCCAGCAGTCTATCCGCTAACTATGGCTACACCTTC
TRBV15	TRBD1	TRBJ1-2	few	CATSRGRDRDNYGYTF	TGTGCCACCAGCAGAGGAAGGGACAGGGACAACTATGGCTACACCTTC
TRBV28	-	TRBJ1-6	many	CASTLGPGRPSWPSPLHF	TGTGCCAGCACCCTAGGACCGGGACGGCCAAGTTGGCCCTCACCCCTCCACTTT
TRBV7-9	-	TRBJ1-4	-	CASGRTEEYEKLFF	TGTGCCAGCGGGCGGACAGAGGAATATGAAAAACTGTTTTTT
TRBV7-6	-	TRBJ2-7	-	CASSPSSTYEQYF	TGTGCCAGCAGCCCCAGTTCGACCTACGAGCAGTACTTC
TRBV6-2/TRBV6-3	TRBD2	TRBJ2-3	few	CASRIGLAGVDTQYF	TGTGCCAGCCGAATCGGACTAGCGGGAGTAGATACGCAGTATTTT
TRBV6-2/TRBV6-3	-	TRBJ2-1	-	CASSYSLRLEQFF	TGTGCCAGCAGTTACTCCCTCAGGCTGGAGCAGTTCTTC
TRBV7-2	TRBD2	TRBJ2-2	-	CASSLLASGGELFF	TGTGCCAGCAGCCTACTAGCGTCAGGCGGGGAGCTGTTTTTT
TRBV27	TRBD2	TRBJ2-7	-	CASASLPSGSYEQYF	TGTGCCAGCGCTTCTCTCCCTAGCGGGAGTTACGAGCAGTACTTC
TRBV29-1	TRBD2	TRBJ2-7	many	CSVEGEGRNYEQYF	TGCAGCGTTGAAGGGGAGGGAAGAAACTACGAGCAGTACTTC
TRBV29-1	-	TRBJ1-2	-	CSVVGQGKANYGYTF	TGCAGCGTTGTAGGCCAGGGAAAAGCTAACTATGGCTACACCTTC
TRBV3-1	TRBD1	TRBJ2-7	many	CASSPRDSAYEQYF	TGTGCCAGCAGCCCAAGGGACAGCGCTTACGAGCAGTACTTC
TRBV27	-	TRBJ2-7	once	CASSWNDSPYEQYF	TGTGCCAGCAGTTGGAACGACAGTCCCTACGAGCAGTACTTC
TRBV11-2	-	TRBJ2-5	-	CASSLYRPGGSWPQYF	TGTGCCAGCAGCTTATACCGCCCAGGGGGGTCATGGCCCCAGTACTTC
TRBV29-1	-	TRBJ2-3	few	CSTSLTADTQYF	TGCAGCACCTCTCTGACCGCAGATACGCAGTATTTT
TRBV6-1	-	TRBJ2-1	-	CASRSPQSYNEQFF	TGTGCCAGCAGATCACCACAGAGTTACAATGAGCAGTTCTTC